These 28 T cell receptor beta chains were all obtained from the same sample, sequenced in a study of CD8+CD57+ T cells in acquired aplastic anemia (dated by TCRdb to the late 2010s). Instrument on record: Illumina HiSeq 2000. Profiling of TCR beta VDJ combinations and CDR3 sequences used genomic DNA as the template. TCRdb passed the public sequencing reads through fastp at Q25 and MiXCR, retaining productive beta sequences. CDR3 protein sequences are deduplicated, and each keeps its most common genes and DNA. The sample has around 200,000 distinct CDR3 sequences on record, under 50% of them singletons. Roughly 1.8% of the sample belongs to the ten largest clones. Expansion of CD8+CD57+ cells had been shown by flow cytometry in the patients chosen for sequencing. The source material was sorted CD4+, CD8+, or CD8+CD57+ T cells (not recorded which) from PBMCs. Source of these receptors: a human donor with aplastic anemia.

This clonotype occurred many times. This chain connects TRBV7-2 to TRBJ2-2; the D gene could be TRBD1 or TRBD2 (5 bases each). V lost 5 bases and J lost 6, with 10 bases in between. CDR1 is SGHTA, CDR2 FQGNSA, per germline. This CDR3 region has 13 residues. CDR3 DNA sequence: TGTGCCAGCAGCCATAGAGGGGCCGGGGAGCTGTTTTTT. It is translated as CASSHRGAGELFF.

There are many counts of this clonotype. This chain connects TRBV6-1 to TRBJ1-6; 8 bases align to TRBD1. The CDR3 runs 15 residues. Looked up from germline, CDR1 is MNHNS and CDR2 is SASEGT. Germline trimming cut 2 bases from V and 7 bases from J; bases unmatched to any gene: 4. CDR3 coding DNA: TGTGCCAGCAGTGAACAGGGGGCAGGGAATTCACCCCTCCACTTT. Its translation: CASSEQGAGNSPLHF.

The V call is TRBV20-1, the J call TRBJ1-2, with 9 bases that match TRBD1. Trimming at V came to 2 bases and at J to 7 bases, leaving 5 bases not matched to a gene. Germline values: CDR1 DFQATT, CDR2 SNEGSKA (reference sequence). The CDR3 has 13 amino acids. The CDR3 nucleotides read TGCAGTGCTAGAAAACAGGGGGCGCGTGGCTACACCTTC. Protein sequence: CSARKQGARGYTF.

This clonotype showed up many times. The chain employs TRBV6-5 and TRBJ1-1; D unresolved. The CDR3 spans 14 residues. The V gene lost 7 bases and the J gene lost 4 bases, with 16 bases spanning the gap. From germline, CDR1 is MNHEY and CDR2 SVGAGI. DNA of the CDR3: TGTGCCAGCACCCAACGGCTAGCCGGCACTGAAGCTTTCTTT. This sequence encodes CASTQRLAGTEAFF.

The gene calls are TRBV29-1 and TRBJ2-7; D gene ambiguous. The V end lost 7 bases, the J end lost 0 bases, and 19 bases lay between the germline ends. Germline CDR1 and CDR2: SQVTM and ANQGSEA. The CDR3 consists of 15 residues. CDR3 loop: CSAARTVFSSYEQYF. CDR3 in DNA: TGCAGCGCCGCTCGGACCGTCTTTAGCTCCTACGAGCAGTACTTC.

This clonotype was found many times. The gene calls are TRBV20-1 and TRBJ2-1; possible D gene TRBD2, 7 bases. CDR1 is DFQATT and CDR2 is SNEGSKA in the germline V gene (reference sequence). CDR3 size: 12 residues. The V end was cut by 3 bases, the J end by 9 bases, with 12 bases between. CDR3 DNA: TGCAGTGCTAGCGGGGGGCCCGGTGAGCAGTTCTTC. Translation: CSASGGPGEQFF.

This clonotype was found once. The chain employs TRBV11-2 and TRBJ2-3, with 7 bases aligning to TRBD1. The CDR3 spans 18 residues. Trimming removed 4 bases from V and 6 bases from J; junction bases left unmatched: 19. Germline CDR1 SGHAT, CDR2 FQNNGV. DNA of the CDR3: TGTGCCAGCAGCTCCCCCTCCCACTACAGGGGATATTCGGATACGCAGTATTTT. As protein: CASSSPSHYRGYSDTQYF.

The V and J genes are TRBV2 and TRBJ2-7; the D call may be TRBD1 or TRBD2 (6 bases each). The V gene's germline CDR1 is SNHLY and CDR2 FYNNEI. Trimming left V 8 bases short and J 2 bases short, with 16 bases between. This CDR3 contains 14 residues. Here the CDR3 DNA reads TGTGCCAGCCTTTCGGGGGCCCCAACCTACGAGCAGTACTTC. As protein: CASLSGAPTYEQYF.

Many counts were recorded for this clonotype. The chain carries TRBV5-1 and TRBJ2-7; D is ambiguous. This CDR3 has 15 amino acids. Germline V gene sequence: CDR1 SGHRS, CDR2 YFSETQ. The V end was cut by 7 bases, the J end by 0 bases, with 17 bases between. CDR3 in amino acids: CASSLQPRSSYEQYF. In nucleotides, the CDR3 is TGCGCCAGCTCCCTTCAGCCTAGAAGCTCCTACGAGCAGTACTTC.

This clonotype came up many times. The chain is built from TRBV6-5 and TRBJ1-1; D perhaps matches TRBD1 (6 bases). There are 12 residues in the CDR3. Trimming shortened V by 7 bases and J by 4 bases, and 10 bases separated the two germline ends. CDR1 MNHEY and CDR2 SVGAGI come from the germline V gene. The CDR3 bases are TGTGCCAGCATCTCACAGGGCACTGAAGCTTTCTTT. Translated: CASISQGTEAFF.

The V and J genes are TRBV12-3 or TRBV12-4 and TRBJ1-2; D call uncertain. V was clipped by 6 bases and J by 4 bases, with 15 bases between them. CDR3 length equals 14 residues. The CDR3, as DNA: TGTGCCAGCAGCCCGCCTGTATTCCTCTATGGCTACACCTTC. Protein product: CASSPPVFLYGYTF.

This clonotype was seen ten or more times. The CDR3 loop reads CASSYTGGNQPQHF. The CDR3 bases are TGTGCCAGCAGCTATACAGGGGGTAATCAGCCCCAGCATTTT. The rearrangement joins TRBV12-3 or TRBV12-4 to TRBJ1-5, with 8 bases matching TRBD1. V lost 6 bases, J lost 4 bases, and 5 bases stayed unmatched. The CDR3 covers 14 residues.

The CDR3 DNA reads as TGTGCCACCAGCCTTAGCGGGGGGGCGGTAATAGAGACCCAGTACTTC. Translation: CATSLSGGAVIETQYF. The chain is built from TRBV15 and TRBJ2-5; 11 bases match TRBD2. The CDR3 runs 16 residues. The V segment lost 5 bases and the J segment 4 bases; nucleotides outside the gene matches: 9. Germline CDR1 is LNHNV and CDR2 is YYDKDF (reference sequence).

The sample holds many counts of this clonotype. The V gene is TRBV29-1, the J gene TRBJ2-5; TRBD2 is a possible D gene (6 bases). The CDR3 is 13 amino acids. Per germline, CDR1 SQVTM and CDR2 ANQGSEA. V was trimmed by 6 bases and J by 3 bases, leaving 14 bases between them. CDR3 nucleotide sequence: TGCAGCGTGAACCGATGGGGGGAAGAGACCCAGTACTTC. This codes for CSVNRWGEETQYF.

The table lists this clonotype with many counts. The V and J genes are TRBV9 and TRBJ1-5; 9 bases agree with TRBD1. Germline trimming cut 0 bases from V and 6 bases from J; bases unmatched to any gene: 1. The CDR3 length is 14 residues. Germline loops: CDR1 SGDLS, CDR2 YYNGEE. CDR3 bases: TGTGCCAGCAGCGTAGGACAGGGGGGTCAGCCCCAGCATTTT. It encodes CASSVGQGGQPQHF.

This clonotype was detected ten times or more. V is TRBV7-8 and J is TRBJ1-3; the D is unclear. Germline CDR1 SGHVS, CDR2 FQNEAQ. This CDR3 has 16 residues. The ends were cut back, 4 bases at V and 0 bases at J, with 13 bases in the middle. CDR3 sequence reads: CASSYERLSSGNTIYF. CDR3 bases: TGTGCCAGCAGCTACGAAAGACTCTCCTCTGGAAACACCATATATTTT. The full variable domain, completed using reference TRBV7-8 and TRBJ1-3, is GAGVSQSPRYKVAKRGQDVALRCDPISGHVSLFWYQQALGQGPEFLTYFQNEAQLDKSGLPSDRFFAERPEGSVSTLKIQRTQQEDSAVYLCASSYERLSSGNTIYFGEGSWLTVV.

A few counts support this clonotype. The chain recombines TRBV20-1 with TRBJ2-7; TRBD2 matches 9 bases. Germline V gene sequence: CDR1 DFQATT, CDR2 SNEGSKA (reference sequence). There are 15 residues in the CDR3. V dropped 3 bases and J dropped 4; count of bases not matched to a gene: 10. This chain's CDR3 is CSASWAGGPRYEQYF. The CDR3 nucleotides are TGCAGTGCTAGTTGGGCGGGAGGGCCCCGGTACGAGCAGTACTTC.

This chain uses TRBV7-2 with TRBJ2-5, with 8 nucleotides matching TRBD1. V was pared by 2 bases and J by 5 bases, with 7 bases of the junction left unmatched. Germline CDR1 SGHTA, CDR2 FQGNSA. CDR3 size: 15 residues. The DNA for the CDR3 is TGTGCCAGCAGCTTATTAAGGACAGGGTCCGAGACCCAGTACTTC. It yields the protein CASSLLRTGSETQYF.

This clonotype appeared a single time. One end of the junction is discordant with germline, which a read error may explain. The chain uses TRBV3-1 and TRBJ2-4; D possibly uses TRBD1 or TRBD2 (6 bases each). This CDR3 spans 15 amino acids. CDR1 is LGHDT, CDR2 YNNKEL, per germline (reference sequence). CDR3 residues: CASAPVGGDKNTQYF. As DNA, the CDR3 is TGTGCCAGCGCCCCCGTGGGGGGCGACAAAAACACTCAGTACTTC.

The rearrangement joins TRBV10-3 to TRBJ2-7, with 8 bases fitting TRBD2. Germline V gene sequence: CDR1 ENHRY, CDR2 SYGVKD. Losses at the gene ends were 8 bases for V and 2 bases for J; bases not matched to a gene: 2. The CDR3 is 12 residues long. This chain's CDR3 is CAIGRGAYEQYF. CDR3 DNA sequence: TGTGCCATCGGGCGGGGGGCCTACGAGCAGTACTTC.

The J gene is TRBJ1-1, the V gene TRBV2; weak D call: TRBD1 (6 bases). Germline CDR1 is SNHLY and CDR2 is FYNNEI. CDR3 length equals 14 residues. V lost 5 bases to trimming and J lost 1 base, with 11 bases between them. DNA of the CDR3: TGTGCCAGCAGTTTTAGGGGGGGGAACACTGAAGCTTTCTTT. Translation: CASSFRGGNTEAFF.

This clonotype turned up a few times. The rearrangement links TRBV7-6 to TRBJ2-7; 9 bases align to TRBD1. Trimming removed 1 base from V and 13 bases from J; junction bases left unmatched: 17. This CDR3 comprises 16 residues. In germline, CDR1 is SGHVS, CDR2 FNYEAQ. The CDR3 here is CASSLVSGSGQGNYYF. The CDR3 DNA follows: TGTGCCAGCAGCTTAGTGTCGGGGTCGGGACAGGGTAATTATTACTTC.

The rearrangement uses TRBV24-1 and TRBJ2-1, with D unclear. The CDR3 consists of 15 residues. The germline CDR1 and CDR2 sequences are KGHDR and SFDVKD. V lost 6 bases, J lost 8 bases, and 19 bases lay in between. The CDR3 nucleotides are TGTGCCACCAGTTCGGAGCGAGGTCACGGCTATGAGCAGTTCTTC. This translates into CATSSERGHGYEQFF.

The V call is TRBV29-1, the J call TRBJ2-7; 8 bases fit TRBD1. The ends lost 3 bases at V and 7 bases at J; junction bases unmatched: 8. Germline CDR1 is SQVTM and CDR2 is ANQGSEA. The CDR3 is made up of 13 amino acids. CDR3 DNA: TGCAGCGTTGACTGGCAGGGGGCGGGGGAGCAGTACTTC. Its protein is CSVDWQGAGEQYF.

The chain recombines TRBV19 with TRBJ2-7; the match to TRBD1 covers 9 bases. This CDR3 is 14 amino acids long. Unmatched junction bases numbered 7, after V lost 6 bases and J lost 4 bases. Per germline, CDR1 LNHDA and CDR2 SQIVND (reference sequence). The DNA of the CDR3 is TGTGCCAGTAGACCCGGGACAGGGACGTACGAGCAGTACTTC. Encoded protein: CASRPGTGTYEQYF.

This clonotype was seen a few times. The J gene is TRBJ1-2, the V gene TRBV19; weak D call: TRBD1 (6 bases). The CDR3 sequence is 14 residues long. Germline-derived CDR1 and CDR2 are LNHDA and SQIVND (reference sequence). Trimming stripped 4 bases from V and 0 bases from J, with 9 bases between. The CDR3 coding sequence is TGTGCCAGTAGTAGAACAGGGTCTAACTATGGCTACACCTTC. As protein: CASSRTGSNYGYTF.

Regarding this clonotype: This may be a read error: a much more frequent sequence differs by one nucleotide. This rearrangement joins TRBV11-1 to TRBJ1-4; possibly TRBD1 for D (6 bases). The germline V gene encodes CDR1 SGHAT and CDR2 FQDESV (reference sequence). V dropped 5 bases and J dropped 8 bases, with 27 bases sitting between them. The CDR3 totals 18 residues. CDR3 DNA sequence: TGTGCCAGCAGCCGGTATAGGGGACACTCCCAACAAAAGGAAAAACTGTTTTTT. Protein: CASSRYRGHSQQKEKLFF.

This sequence joins TRBV15 and TRBJ2-1, with TRBD1 identical over 7 bases. CDR3 length equals 14 residues. J lost 5 bases, V lost 1 base, and 2 bases had no gene match. CDR1 and CDR2 from the germline V gene are LNHNV and YYDKDF (reference sequence). Here the CDR3 reads CATSRVDRDNEQFF. CDR3 nucleotide sequence: TGTGCCACCAGCAGAGTTGACAGGGACAATGAGCAGTTCTTC.